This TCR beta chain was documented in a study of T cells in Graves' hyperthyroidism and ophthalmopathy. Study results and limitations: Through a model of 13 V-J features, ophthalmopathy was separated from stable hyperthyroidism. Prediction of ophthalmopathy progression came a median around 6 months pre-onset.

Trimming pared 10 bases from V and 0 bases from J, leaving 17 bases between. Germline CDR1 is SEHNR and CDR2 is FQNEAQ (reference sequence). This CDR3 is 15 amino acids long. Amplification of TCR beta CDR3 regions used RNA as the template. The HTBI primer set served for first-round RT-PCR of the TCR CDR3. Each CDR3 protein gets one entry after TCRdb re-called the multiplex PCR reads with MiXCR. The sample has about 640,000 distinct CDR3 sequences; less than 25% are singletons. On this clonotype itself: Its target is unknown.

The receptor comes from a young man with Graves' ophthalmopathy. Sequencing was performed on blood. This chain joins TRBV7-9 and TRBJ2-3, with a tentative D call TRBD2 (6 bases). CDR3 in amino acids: CATMHLAVSTDTQYF. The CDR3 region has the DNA TGTGCCACCATGCACTTAGCGGTTAGCACAGATACGCAGTATTTT.